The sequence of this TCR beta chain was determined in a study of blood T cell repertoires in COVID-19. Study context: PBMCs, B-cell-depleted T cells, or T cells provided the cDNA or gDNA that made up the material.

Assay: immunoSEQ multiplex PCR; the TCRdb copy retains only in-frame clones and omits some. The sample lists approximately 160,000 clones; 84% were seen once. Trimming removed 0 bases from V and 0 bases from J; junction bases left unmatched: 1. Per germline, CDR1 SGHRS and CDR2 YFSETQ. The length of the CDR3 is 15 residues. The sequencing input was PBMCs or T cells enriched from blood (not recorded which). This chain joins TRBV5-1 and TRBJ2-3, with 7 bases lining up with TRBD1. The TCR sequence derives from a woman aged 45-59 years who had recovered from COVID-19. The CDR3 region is CASSLGQGSTDTQYF. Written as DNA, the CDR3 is TGCGCCAGCAGCTTGGGACAGGGAAGCACAGATACGCAGTATTTT.